This passage covers 30 T cell receptor beta chains from one sample sequenced in a study of cytomegalovirus exposure and HLA in healthy donors. The PCR was carried out with 60 Vbeta primers and 13 Jbeta primers. Sequencing was performed with immunoSEQ multiplex PCR; in TCRdb, only in-frame clones are kept and a portion is missing. Of 130,000 to 150,000 clones in the sample, about three quarters were seen once. Sequenced: PBMCs. Source of these receptors: a man between 18 and 35 years old in good health and CMV-seronegative.

The rearrangement links TRBV6-4 to TRBJ2-3, with D uncertain. Trimming pared 3 bases from V and 5 bases from J, leaving 9 bases between. The CDR3 consists of 13 residues. The germline V gene encodes CDR1 MRHNA and CDR2 SNTAGT. CDR3 residues: CASSEAPRDTQYF. The CDR3 DNA follows: TGTGCCAGCAGTGAAGCGCCGCGAGATACGCAGTATTTT.

This chain links TRBV28 with TRBJ2-1; TRBD2 matches 12 bases. This CDR3 spans 18 amino acids. The V and J ends lost 2 bases and 9 bases, in that order; junction bases with no gene match: 14. The germline CDR1 and CDR2 sequences are MDHEN and SYDVKM. The CDR3 spells CASSLRGLLAGGRGEQFF. The CDR3 coding sequence is TGTGCCAGCAGTTTAAGGGGCTTACTAGCGGGAGGACGGGGTGAGCAGTTCTTC.

The CDR3 loop is CASSSGGLGNQPQHF. CDR3 coding DNA: TGTGCCAGCAGTTCCGGTGGTCTGGGCAATCAGCCCCAGCATTTT. The V gene is TRBV28, the J gene TRBJ1-5; no definite D call. CDR1 is MDHEN, CDR2 SYDVKM, per germline. V was shortened by 4 bases and J by 2 bases, with 12 bases between the two germline ends. The CDR3 runs 15 residues.

The CDR3, as DNA: TGTGCCAGCAGCTCCGGGACAGGGAGCTACGAGCAGTACTTC. It specifies CASSSGTGSYEQYF. J is TRBJ2-7 and V is TRBV7-3; 9 bases match TRBD1. The CDR3 runs 14 residues. CDR1 is SGHTA and CDR2 is FQGTGA in the germline V gene. Trimming cost V 4 bases and J 3 bases; bases outside gene matches: 4.

This clone was counted between two and nine times. This chain links TRBV19 with TRBJ2-2; TRBD1 might be the D (6 bases). CDR3 length: 14 amino acids. Germline V gives CDR1 LNHDA, CDR2 SQIVND (reference sequence). V lost 6 bases and J lost 1, with 9 bases in between. CDR3 in amino acids: CASRLGQNTGELFF. CDR3 bases: TGTGCCAGTAGATTGGGACAGAACACCGGGGAGCTGTTTTTT.

The chain is built from TRBV30 and TRBJ1-5; weak D call: TRBD1 (5 bases). The CDR3 is 13 residues long. Germline V gene sequence: CDR1 GTSNPN, CDR2 SVGIG (reference sequence). V lost 2 bases and J 1 base, leaving 6 bases between the germline ends. DNA for the CDR3: TGTGCCTGGAGTCGGGGGAGCAATCAGCCCCAGCATTTT. This sequence encodes CAWSRGSNQPQHF.

The V gene is TRBV7-6, the J gene TRBJ2-7, with a possible D match to TRBD1 (7 bases). The CDR3 consists of 15 residues. From germline, CDR1 is SGHVS and CDR2 FNYEAQ. V was cut by 5 bases and J by 2 bases, with 16 bases left in between. The CDR3 DNA follows: TGTGCCAGCAGCCCAGGGGGACTGCCAACCTACGAGCAGTACTTC. Its protein product is CASSPGGLPTYEQYF. The whole variable domain, remainder taken from reference TRBV7-6 and TRBJ2-7, is GAGVSQSPRYKVTKRGQDVALRCDPISGHVSLYWYRQALGQGPEFLTYFNYEAQQDKSGLPNDRFSAERPEGSISTLTIQRTEQRDSAMYRCASSPGGLPTYEQYFGPGTRLTVT.

The gene calls are TRBV19 and TRBJ2-7, with D uncertain. V was cut by 5 bases and J by 0 bases, with 8 bases left in between. In germline, CDR1 is LNHDA, CDR2 SQIVND (reference sequence). The CDR3 totals 13 residues. The CDR3 bases are TGTGCCAGTAGTCCCCCCGGCTCCTACGAGCAGTACTTC. This sequence encodes CASSPPGSYEQYF.

The chain joins TRBV5-1 to TRBJ2-1; 7 bases match TRBD2. J gave up 4 bases and V 0 bases, and 4 bases lay outside the gene matches. Germline V gene lookup returns CDR1 SGHRS and CDR2 YFSETQ. The CDR3 runs 15 residues. The CDR3 loop reads CASSLGVAGYNEQFF. The CDR3 DNA follows: TGCGCCAGCAGCTTGGGGGTAGCGGGTTACAATGAGCAGTTCTTC.

The chain couples TRBV7-2 to TRBJ2-5; perhaps TRBD1 as D (5 bases). Germline CDR1 SGHTA, CDR2 FQGNSA. V gave up 1 base and J gave up 0 bases, with 9 bases separating them. The CDR3 consists of 15 residues. The CDR3 DNA reads TGTGCCAGCAGCTTAGGGCAGGGCTACCAAGAGACCCAGTACTTC. Translation gives CASSLGQGYQETQYF.

This clone was seen only once. This chain joins TRBV4-1 and TRBJ1-5, with D possibly TRBD1 on 5 matching bases. The CDR3 runs to 16 residues. Trimming removed 3 bases at V and 2 bases at J, with 14 bases between. Per the germline V gene, CDR1 is MGHRA and CDR2 is YSYEKL. For the CDR3, the DNA is TGCGCCAGCAGCCATGGGGCAGGGAAGGGCAATCAGCCCCAGCATTTT. Translating it yields CASSHGAGKGNQPQHF.

CDR3 nucleotide sequence: TGTGCCAGCAGTCCCTCACGGGGGAACACTGAAGCTTTCTTT. It specifies CASSPSRGNTEAFF. This chain uses TRBV7-9 with TRBJ1-1; unclear D gene. The V and J ends lost 6 bases and 1 base respectively, with 12 bases between them. CDR1 is SEHNR, CDR2 FQNEAQ, per germline (reference sequence). This CDR3 has 14 residues.

With regard to this clone: The sample holds other DNA sequences that translate to the same CDR3. V is TRBV28 and J is TRBJ2-3; TRBD2 matches at 11 bases. Unmatched junction bases numbered 2, after V lost 5 bases and J lost 1 base. There are 15 residues in the CDR3. CDR1 MDHEN and CDR2 SYDVKM come from the germline V gene. The CDR3 here is CASSLAGGGTDTQYF. DNA for the CDR3: TGTGCCAGCAGTCTAGCGGGAGGCGGCACAGATACGCAGTATTTT.

The chain joins TRBV27 to TRBJ1-2; D possibly corresponds to TRBD1 (6 bases). The ends were cut back, 5 bases at V and 4 bases at J, with 11 bases in the middle. Germline assignment: CDR1 MNHEY and CDR2 SMNVEV (reference sequence). The CDR3 is 13 amino acids. The CDR3: CASSEDSGYGYTF. CDR3 DNA: TGTGCCAGCAGTGAGGACAGTGGCTATGGCTACACCTTC.

J is TRBJ2-1 and V is TRBV7-7; TRBD2 matches at 9 bases. CDR1 and CDR2 (germline): SSHAT, FNYEAQ (reference sequence). This CDR3 contains 14 residues. The trim removed 3 bases at V and 7 bases at J, leaving 4 bases unmatched. In nucleotides, the CDR3 is TGTGCCAGCAGCTTGGCGGGGGGGAGAAATGAGCAGTTCTTC. Its translation: CASSLAGGRNEQFF.

The rearrangement uses TRBV11-2 and TRBJ2-7; maybe TRBD1 (7 bases). The CDR3 runs 14 residues. Looked up from germline, CDR1 is SGHAT and CDR2 is FQNNGV. The V end was cut by 7 bases, the J end by 7 bases, with 20 bases between. CDR3 loop: CASTGTERRGEQYF. In nucleotides, the CDR3 is TGTGCCAGCACCGGGACAGAGAGGAGGGGGGAGCAGTACTTC.

The gene calls are TRBV5-1 and TRBJ2-3, with 11 bases lining up with TRBD2. The CDR3 length is 15 residues. The ends lost 5 bases at V and 2 bases at J; junction bases unmatched: 4. Germline V gene lookup returns CDR1 SGHRS and CDR2 YFSETQ. The CDR3 DNA follows: TGCGCCAGCAGGTTGACTAGCGGGAACACAGATACGCAGTATTTT. It specifies CASRLTSGNTDTQYF.

This rearrangement joins TRBV27 to TRBJ2-7, with 8 bases fitting TRBD1. The V segment lost 6 bases and the J segment 1 base; nucleotides outside the gene matches: 11. This CDR3 spans 16 amino acids. The V gene's germline CDR1 is MNHEY and CDR2 SMNVEV (reference sequence). CDR3 sequence (DNA): TGTGCCAGCAGCCCCTCCGTGGGACAGGCTTCCTACGAGCAGTACTTC. Translating it yields CASSPSVGQASYEQYF.

The V call is TRBV7-2, the J call TRBJ2-5; tentatively, D is TRBD2 (6 bases). Per germline, CDR1 SGHTA and CDR2 FQGNSA. Between the trimmed V and J ends, which lost 5 bases and 4 bases, there was a span of 20 bases. The CDR3 totals 16 residues. In DNA form, the CDR3 reads TGTGCCAGCAGCCCAGAGTGGGGCGGGACCTCAGAGACCCAGTACTTC. Residues: CASSPEWGGTSETQYF. The full variable domain, completed using reference TRBV7-2 and TRBJ2-5, is GAGVSQSPSNKVTEKGKDVELRCDPISGHTALYWYRQSLGQGLEFLIYFQGNSAPDKSGLPSDRFSAERTGGSVSTLTIQRTQQEDSAVYLCASSPEWGGTSETQYFGPGTRLLVL.

V is TRBV6-5 and J is TRBJ2-3, with 8 bases identical to TRBD1. This CDR3 comprises 15 residues. CDR1 and CDR2 (germline): MNHEY, SVGAGI. The junction had 10 bases not matched to a gene; V was cut back by 8 bases and J by 3 bases. The CDR3 spells CASHKGQGMTDTQYF. The CDR3 bases are TGTGCCAGCCACAAAGGACAGGGAATGACAGATACGCAGTATTTT.

This sequence joins TRBV2 and TRBJ1-2; the D gene is possibly TRBD1 (5 bases). The germline V and J ends were trimmed by 7 bases and 4 bases, with 19 bases remaining between them. The germline CDR1 and CDR2 sequences are SNHLY and FYNNEI. This CDR3 is 15 amino acids long. This CDR3 is CASTGGDPRVYGYTF. The CDR3 DNA follows: TGTGCCAGCACTGGGGGGGACCCGCGGGTCTATGGCTACACCTTC.

The chain links TRBV18 to TRBJ2-1; 8 bases match TRBD1. Germline V gene data show CDR1 as KGHSH and CDR2 as LQKENI. The CDR3 length is 16 residues. V lost 2 bases, J lost 2 bases, and 5 bases stayed unmatched. The CDR3 region is CASSPSTGVTYNEQFF. The CDR3 region has the DNA TGTGCCAGCTCACCATCGACAGGGGTTACCTACAATGAGCAGTTCTTC.

The chain couples TRBV30 to TRBJ1-6; TRBD1 matches at 7 bases. The CDR3 is 14 residues long. Germline trimming cut 0 bases from V and 10 bases from J; bases unmatched to any gene: 6. Germline V gene sequence: CDR1 GTSNPN, CDR2 SVGIG (reference sequence). The CDR3 nucleotides read TGTGCCTGGAGTGTAGGTCAGGGGGGCTCACCCCTCCACTTT. Its protein product is CAWSVGQGGSPLHF.

The chain combines TRBV2 with TRBJ1-1, with D possibly matching TRBD1 (5 bases). The ends were cut back, 6 bases at V and 1 base at J, with 15 bases in the middle. Per the germline V gene, CDR1 is SNHLY and CDR2 is FYNNEI. The CDR3 spans 15 residues. Here the CDR3 DNA reads TGTGCCAGCAGCGGACCCACTCAGGGGAACACTGAAGCTTTCTTT. This codes for CASSGPTQGNTEAFF.

The count of this clone is one. The rearrangement uses TRBV19 and TRBJ1-5; D possibly corresponds to TRBD1 (6 bases). Germline CDR1 is LNHDA and CDR2 is SQIVND (reference sequence). Trimming removed 5 bases at V and 7 bases at J, with 12 bases between. The CDR3 is made up of 13 amino acids. CDR3 nucleotide sequence: TGTGCCAGTAGTTATAAGGGGGGGCAGCCCCAGCATTTT. Its translation: CASSYKGGQPQHF. The full variable domain, with the rest looked up from reference TRBV19 and TRBJ1-5, is DGGITQSPKYLFRKEGQNVTLSCEQNLNHDAMYWYRQDPGQGLRLIYYSQIVNDFQKGDIAEGYSVSREKKESFPLTVTSAQKNPTAFYLCASSYKGGQPQHFGDGTRLSIL.

The chain links TRBV28 to TRBJ1-4; TRBD1 agrees at 10 bases. The CDR3 contains 17 residues. The V and J ends lost 3 bases and 0 bases, in that order; junction bases with no gene match: 4. Germline V lookup: CDR1 MDHEN, CDR2 SYDVKM. CDR3: CASSLLGTGATNEKLFF. As DNA, the CDR3 is TGTGCCAGCAGTTTGCTGGGGACAGGGGCAACTAATGAAAAACTGTTTTTT.

This clone was found a few times. This chain links TRBV4-2 with TRBJ2-7; TRBD2 matches 7 bases. Losses at the gene ends were 3 bases for V and 6 bases for J; bases not matched to a gene: 8. Germline V gives CDR1 LGHNA, CDR2 YNFKEQ. CDR3 length: 14 amino acids. The DNA for the CDR3 is TGTGCCAGCAGCCATCGCCCCGGACTAGGCGAGCAGTACTTC. As protein: CASSHRPGLGEQYF.

The chain combines TRBV28 with TRBJ2-3, with 13 bases matching TRBD2. V shed 2 bases and J 6 bases; nucleotides not matched to a gene: 11. CDR3 length equals 18 residues. Germline V gives CDR1 MDHEN, CDR2 SYDVKM. The CDR3 DNA reads as TGTGCCAGCAGTTTAGTTCCCCGGACTAGCGGGAGTTGGGATACGCAGTATTTT. Encoded protein: CASSLVPRTSGSWDTQYF.

V is TRBV10-1 and J is TRBJ2-7; tentatively, D is TRBD1 (6 bases). Germline V CDR1 and CDR2: WNHNN, SYGVQD (reference sequence). Trimming pared 0 bases from V and 2 bases from J, leaving 14 bases between. This CDR3 region has 16 residues. This CDR3 reads CASSESRTASAYEQYF. The CDR3 DNA reads as TGCGCCAGCAGTGAGTCTCGGACAGCTTCAGCCTACGAGCAGTACTTC.

This chain connects TRBV6-5 to TRBJ1-2; D not resolved. V lost 6 bases, J lost 2 bases, and 13 bases lay in between. CDR1 and CDR2 from the germline V gene are MNHEY and SVGAGI. This CDR3 has 14 amino acids. The CDR3: CASSLLPRNYGYTF. CDR3 coding DNA: TGTGCCAGCAGCCTTCTCCCCCGGAACTATGGCTACACCTTC.